The present entry profiles one TCR beta chain with its context. What it recognizes is unknown. CDR3 size: 14 residues. CDR1 and CDR2 (germline): SGHTA, FQGNSA. Trimming removed 4 bases from V and 2 bases from J, with 12 bases in between. The sample is drawn from a study of T-cell memory formation after mild COVID-19. Across the study: Largely, the TCR clusters proved donor specific. Findings of the study overall: From day 15 to 85, contracting clones were balanced between CD4 and CD8, whereas later expanders leaned toward CD4+. What remained unconfirmed was the SARS-CoV-2 specificity of second-wave clones peaking on day 37.

TCR alpha and TCR beta cDNA libraries carrying sample barcodes and UMIs were produced by 5'RACE using constant-segment primers. TCRdb reprocessed the 5' RACE reads with MiXCR, giving one entry per CDR3 protein. This table holds hundreds of thousands of distinct CDR3 sequences, 23% found once. Sequencing was done on a sample of PBMCs or a T cell subset sorted from them (not recorded which). The chain joins TRBV7-2 to TRBJ2-7; D may be TRBD1 (6 bases). The sequence was obtained from an adult woman who had mild COVID-19 (a few samples of this study predate the infection). Cell type and time point are not known. The CDR3 DNA reads TGTGCCAGCAGCTGGACAGAGGGGCCCTACGAGCAGTACTTC. This gives the protein CASSWTEGPYEQYF.